One and the same sample provided the 25 T cell receptor beta chains below, sequenced in a study of Ad26.COV2.S vaccination and SARS-CoV-2 variants. Treatment noted: around 19 received Ad26.COV2.S at low or high dose, single or two shots; five or six received placebo; per-sample allocation not given. Repertoires come from day 63 after the first vaccine or placebo injection. The repertoire was sequenced with immunoSEQ multiplex PCR; TCRdb's copy has only in-frame clones and lacks some. The sample includes about 380,000 clones, 83% seen only once; the top ten take 7.4%. The specimen was peripheral blood, collected in a trial of Ad26.COV2.S vaccine versus placebo. The receptors originated from a person between 18 and 60 years old who received the Ad26.COV2.S COVID-19 vaccine or a placebo.

The V call is TRBV3-1 (or the pseudogene TRBV3-2), the J call TRBJ2-7; 11 nucleotides agree with TRBD2. V shed 0 bases, J shed 0 bases, and the junction held 1 base outside the gene matches. Per the germline V gene, CDR1 is LGHDT and CDR2 is YNNKEL (reference sequence). This CDR3 contains 16 residues. The CDR3 DNA follows: TGTGCCAGCAGCCAAGATCTAGCGGGGGGCTCCTACGAGCAGTACTTC. Its protein product is CASSQDLAGGSYEQYF.

The CDR3 nucleotides read TGTGCCAGCAGCCCCCCAGGGGCCTCCTACGAGCAGTACTTC. Its protein product is CASSPPGASYEQYF. The chain has TRBV28 and TRBJ2-7, with D perhaps matching TRBD1 (6 bases). The ends were cut back, 6 bases at V and 0 bases at J, with 12 bases in the middle. The CDR3 loop spans 14 amino acids. From germline, CDR1 is MDHEN and CDR2 SYDVKM. Together with reference TRBV28 and TRBJ2-7, the CDR3 gives the full variable domain: DVKVTQSSRYLVKRTGEKVFLECVQDMDHENMFWYRQDPGLGLRLIYFSYDVKMKEKGDIPEGYSVSREKKERFSLILESASTNQTSMYLCASSPPGASYEQYFGPGTRLTVT.

The chain has TRBV6-2 or TRBV6-3 and TRBJ1-2, with 7 bases fitting TRBD1. This CDR3 is 15 amino acids long. V was pared by 5 bases and J by 6 bases, with 12 bases of the junction left unmatched. Looked up from germline, CDR1 is MNHEY and CDR2 is SVGEGT. Here the CDR3 reads CASSVRTGIIDGYTF. The DNA of the CDR3 is TGTGCCAGCAGTGTGAGGACAGGTATCATAGATGGCTACACCTTC.

V is TRBV7-6 and J is TRBJ2-3, with 10 bases matching TRBD2. Trimming removed 9 bases from V and 2 bases from J; junction bases left unmatched: 5. This CDR3 contains 14 residues. Germline loops: CDR1 SGHVS, CDR2 FNYEAQ. This chain's CDR3 is CASRLAGATDTQYF. The CDR3, as DNA: TGTGCCAGTAGACTAGCGGGTGCCACAGATACGCAGTATTTT.

The chain joins TRBV9 to TRBJ2-7, with 7 bases identical to TRBD1. Germline trimming cut 0 bases from V and 3 bases from J; bases unmatched to any gene: 6. In germline, CDR1 is SGDLS, CDR2 YYNGEE. The CDR3 loop spans 15 amino acids. CDR3 nucleotide sequence: TGTGCCAGCAGCGTAGCGGGACAGACCCTCTACGAGCAGTACTTC. Translated: CASSVAGQTLYEQYF.

The CDR3 region has the DNA TGTGCCAGCTCACCACGTTCCCTCACCGAGCAGTACTTC. Residues: CASSPRSLTEQYF. V usage is TRBV18 and J usage is TRBJ2-7; D uncertain. V gave up 1 base and J gave up 6 bases, with 10 bases separating them. There are 13 residues in the CDR3. CDR1 KGHSH and CDR2 LQKENI come from the germline V gene.

CDR3 loop: CASTGTAAGGYTF. CDR3 sequence (DNA): TGTGCCAGCACCGGGACCGCGGCGGGTGGCTACACCTTC. The J gene is TRBJ1-2, the V gene TRBV2, with D possibly TRBD1 on 5 matching bases. CDR1 SNHLY and CDR2 FYNNEI come from the germline V gene. The CDR3 totals 13 residues. V lost 7 bases to trimming and J lost 7 bases, with 16 bases between them.

The V and J genes are TRBV29-1 and TRBJ2-7; D is undetermined. V lost 2 bases to trimming and J lost 0 bases, with 8 bases between them. The CDR3 contains 13 residues. Germline CDR1 and CDR2: SQVTM and ANQGSEA. CDR3 coding DNA: TGCAGCGTTGAAAGCAGATTCTCCTACGAGCAGTACTTC. Translated, it gives CSVESRFSYEQYF.

The chain has TRBV6-6 and TRBJ2-7; 7 bases match TRBD1. This CDR3 has 14 amino acids. V shed 4 bases, J shed 5 bases, and the junction held 8 bases outside the gene matches. Germline CDR1 is MNHNY and CDR2 is SVGAGI (reference sequence). CDR3: CASSLETGTDEQYF. In DNA, the CDR3 is TGTGCCAGCAGTTTAGAGACAGGGACGGACGAGCAGTACTTC.

The chain recombines TRBV4-2 with TRBJ1-5; TRBD1 aligns across 7 bases. This CDR3 comprises 15 residues. In germline, CDR1 is LGHNA, CDR2 YNFKEQ. The J segment lost 4 bases and the V segment lost 5 bases, leaving 8 bases of the junction unmatched. CDR3 bases: TGTGCCAGCAGCGGAACGTCGGGACAGAATCAGCCCCAGCATTTT. It translates to CASSGTSGQNQPQHF.

The chain recombines TRBV3-1 (or the pseudogene TRBV3-2) with TRBJ2-5; D not certain. Trimming shortened V by 2 bases and J by 5 bases, and 6 bases separated the two germline ends. CDR3 length: 12 amino acids. Germline V gene lookup returns CDR1 LGHDT and CDR2 YNNKEL (reference sequence). CDR3 nucleotide sequence: TGTGCCAGCAGCCAAAACTGGGAGACCCAGTACTTC. This encodes CASSQNWETQYF.

V and J are TRBV4-1 and TRBJ2-3; no reliable D call. Germline values: CDR1 MGHRA, CDR2 YSYEKL. This CDR3 spans 17 amino acids. Trimming pared 1 base from V and 0 bases from J, leaving 14 bases between. CDR3 DNA: TGCGCCAGCAGCCAAGGAAACGGAGTGTGGAGCACAGATACGCAGTATTTT. Its protein product is CASSQGNGVWSTDTQYF.

V gene TRBV6-5 combines with J gene TRBJ2-3; either TRBD1 or TRBD2 may supply D (5 bases each). The CDR3 is 16 amino acids. V lost 4 bases and J 1 base, leaving 15 bases between the germline ends. Germline lookup yields CDR1 MNHEY and CDR2 SVGAGI. Here the CDR3 reads CASSWGRPGGTDTQYF. For the CDR3, the DNA is TGTGCCAGCAGTTGGGGACGCCCTGGGGGCACAGATACGCAGTATTTT.

This sequence joins TRBV25-1 and TRBJ1-1, with TRBD1 matching 7 bases. The V and J ends lost 4 bases and 4 bases, in that order; junction bases with no gene match: 9. Germline V gene sequence: CDR1 MGHDK, CDR2 SYGVNS. The CDR3 spans 15 residues. CDR3 loop: CASSAREGALTEAFF. In nucleotides, the CDR3 is TGTGCCAGCAGTGCCCGCGAGGGGGCCCTCACTGAAGCTTTCTTT.

This clone was seen only a few times. This sequence joins TRBV3-1 (or the pseudogene TRBV3-2) and TRBJ2-7; D not resolved. The V end was cut by 1 base, the J end by 7 bases, with 5 bases between. The CDR3 extends over 11 amino acids. Looked up from germline, CDR1 is LGHDT and CDR2 is YNNKEL (reference sequence). The CDR3 region is CASSQAKEQYF. The CDR3 nucleotides are TGTGCCAGCAGCCAAGCTAAAGAGCAGTACTTC.

About this clone: The sample contains more than one DNA sequence encoding this CDR3. The rearrangement joins TRBV3-1 (or the pseudogene TRBV3-2) to TRBJ1-1; the D is unclear. The CDR3 contains 12 residues. Germline loops: CDR1 LGHDT, CDR2 YNNKEL (reference sequence). V dropped 2 bases and J dropped 3 bases, with 4 bases sitting between them. CDR3 nucleotide sequence: TGTGCCAGCAGCCAACCCCACACTGAAGCTTTCTTT. The encoded protein is CASSQPHTEAFF.

The chain carries TRBV2 and TRBJ1-6; tentative D call: TRBD1 (6 bases). The CDR3 contains 13 residues. V shed 2 bases and J shed 8 bases, with 7 bases lying between them. From germline, CDR1 is SNHLY and CDR2 FYNNEI. The CDR3 loop is CASSEQGYSPLHF. The CDR3 DNA reads as TGTGCCAGCAGTGAACAGGGGTATTCACCCCTCCACTTT.

This clone appeared a few times. The chain is built from TRBV6-5 and TRBJ2-7; D possibly corresponds to TRBD1 (6 bases). The CDR3 extends over 12 amino acids. V lost 7 bases and J 4 bases, leaving 11 bases between the germline ends. Looked up from germline, CDR1 is MNHEY and CDR2 is SVGAGI. CDR3 sequence: CASNRDIYEQYF. The DNA of the CDR3 is TGTGCCAGCAACCGGGACATTTACGAGCAGTACTTC.

Here the CDR3 reads CSAQGQGQPQHF. In nucleotides, the CDR3 is TGCAGCGCACAGGGACAGGGCCAGCCCCAGCATTTT. The chain employs TRBV29-1 and TRBJ1-5, with TRBD1 matching 9 bases. The CDR3 length is 12 residues. V lost 7 bases to trimming and J lost 7 bases; unmatched junction nucleotides: 5. In germline, CDR1 is SQVTM, CDR2 ANQGSEA.

The chain links TRBV5-1 to TRBJ2-7, with 9 positions matching TRBD1. V dropped 1 base and J dropped 5; count of bases not matched to a gene: 7. The CDR3 contains 15 residues. Germline CDR1 is SGHRS and CDR2 is YFSETQ. The CDR3 sequence: CASSLSGTGTHEQYF. The CDR3 DNA follows: TGCGCCAGCAGCTTGTCGGGGACAGGGACCCACGAGCAGTACTTC. Full variable domain (rest looked up from reference TRBV5-1 and TRBJ2-7): KAGVTQTPRYLIKTRGQQVTLSCSPISGHRSVSWYQQTPGQGLQFLFEYFSETQRNKGNFPGRFSGRQFSNSRSEMNVSTLELGDSALYLCASSLSGTGTHEQYFGPGTRLTVT.

V is TRBV11-2 and J is TRBJ1-2, with D perhaps TRBD1 (5 bases). This CDR3 has 13 amino acids. Trimming took off 5 bases at V and 5 bases at J, with 12 bases between the two ends. Per germline, CDR1 SGHAT and CDR2 FQNNGV. CDR3 DNA sequence: TGTGCCAGCAGCCGCAGGGAGGAGTATGGCTACACCTTC. Encoded protein: CASSRREEYGYTF.

The table lists this clone with a few counts. The chain combines TRBV14 with TRBJ1-6; no reliable D call. The CDR3 spans 12 residues. V gave up 4 bases and J gave up 16 bases, with 14 bases separating them. The germline gives CDR1 SGHDN, CDR2 FVKESK. The CDR3: CASSRASGSLHF. Written as DNA, the CDR3 is TGTGCCAGCAGCCGAGCCAGCGGCTCGCTCCACTTT.

The chain recombines TRBV6-5 with TRBJ1-1; 8 nucleotides align to TRBD1. J was trimmed by 6 bases and V by 10 bases; bases with no gene match: 13. CDR1 is MNHEY and CDR2 is SVGAGI in the germline V gene. The CDR3 sequence is 14 residues long. CDR3 nucleotides: TGTGCCATCTCATCGTCCAGGGGGCTCGCTGAAGCTTTCTTT. It encodes CAISSSRGLAEAFF.

V gene TRBV7-2 combines with J gene TRBJ2-1; TRBD2 matches 10 bases. J lost 7 bases, V lost 1 base, and 4 bases had no gene match. The germline CDR1 and CDR2 sequences are SGHTA and FQGNSA. The CDR3 extends over 15 amino acids. In nucleotides, the CDR3 is TGTGCCAGCAGCTTAGAGCGGGGGGGCCTAAATGAGCAGTTCTTC. Its protein product is CASSLERGGLNEQFF.

J is TRBJ2-5 and V is TRBV6-4; 12 bases are a match to TRBD2. The V gene's germline CDR1 is MRHNA and CDR2 SNTAGT. V shed 6 bases and J 5 bases; nucleotides not matched to a gene: 10. CDR3 length equals 16 residues. The DNA of the CDR3 is TGTGCCAGCAGGCGGCTAGCGGGAGGGAGGGAGGAGACCCAGTACTTC. It specifies CASRRLAGGREETQYF.